Detailed here is one TCR beta chain. As yet, its antigen is unknown. Data came from immunoSEQ multiplex PCR; TCRdb stores just in-frame clones and leaves some out. Of around 250,000 clones listed, approximately 95% are singletons. V dropped 7 bases and J dropped 8 bases, with 14 bases sitting between them. The CDR3 covers 12 residues. Germline lookup yields CDR1 SGHTA and CDR2 FQGNSA. This sample stems from a study of T cell responses to AZD1222 COVID-19 vaccine. Study-wide points: Among those given AZD1222, only five or six were seropositive at baseline. The span of vaccine-associated CD4 TCRs extended across spike, with dominance at 160-218 and 743-854.

This sequence originates from an adult in good health. The specimen was peripheral blood, collected on day 0 of AZD1222 vaccination. V usage is TRBV7-2 and J usage is TRBJ1-2; D possibly corresponds to TRBD1 (5 bases). This chain's CDR3 is CASTQGVYGYTF. CDR3 bases: TGTGCCAGCACCCAAGGGGTGTACGGCTACACCTTC.